This T cell receptor (beta chain) was sequenced for a study of blood T cell repertoires in COVID-19. Overall study context: The samples span acute and convalescent COVID-19 from the United States, Italy and Spain. PBMCs, B-cell-depleted T cells, or T cells provided the cDNA or gDNA that made up the material.

CDR1 is LGHNA, CDR2 YSLEER, per germline. This CDR3 comprises 12 residues. Between the trimmed V and J ends, which lost 3 bases and 7 bases, there was a span of 9 bases. Authors' methods: Scientists estimated how many nucleated cells there were by amplifying reference gene primers. Only in-frame clones appear in the TCRdb table, and some are missing; sequencing was by immunoSEQ multiplex PCR. That table gives V, J and clone size, and the DNA gave D and trimming. In the table there are about 52,000 clones, over 80% of which are singletons. Material: peripheral blood. The sequence came from a man in his 70s with active COVID-19. This sequence joins TRBV4-3 and TRBJ1-2, with a possible D match to TRBD1 (5 bases). CDR3 nucleotide sequence: TGCGCCAGCAGCCATAGGGGCTCTGGCTACACCTTC. Encoded protein: CASSHRGSGYTF.